Listed here are 14 T cell receptor beta chains from one sample, sequenced in a study of vaccination effects on CD4 cells after COVID-19. These receptors' targets are unknown. Repertoires were generated with immunoSEQ multiplex PCR, while TCRdb's copy carries only in-frame clones and drops some. The sample includes tens of thousands of clones, 55% to 75% of them seen just once. Antigen-specific CD4+ T cells were first expanded with viral peptide pools by the ViraFEST assay and only then sequenced. Between days 9 and 10 of culture, CD4+ T cells were separated out. Vaccinated recipients, who were negative for nucleocapsid antibodies, had no history of SARS-CoV-2 infection. The specimen was CD4+ T cells from PBMCs cultured with HCoV-OC43 spike peptides, collected before COVID-19 vaccination. Subset defined: HCoV-OC43 spike overlapping peptide pool stimulation. These receptors all come from a human donor who received a COVID-19 vaccine.

This chain uses TRBV28 with TRBJ2-7; 9 bases agree with TRBD1. This CDR3 contains 15 residues. With V trimmed by 5 bases and J by 2 bases, 7 bases remained unmatched. The germline CDR1 and CDR2 sequences are MDHEN and SYDVKM. The CDR3: CASSGGQGNTYEQYF. CDR3 nucleotides: TGTGCCAGCAGTGGGGGACAGGGAAATACCTACGAGCAGTACTTC.

The chain recombines TRBV6-5 with TRBJ1-1; the D is unclear. The CDR3 covers 15 residues. V lost 6 bases, J lost 1 base, and 15 bases lay in between. Germline CDR1 reads MNHEY; CDR2 reads SVGAGI. The CDR3 loop reads CASRGQKTPNTEAFF. CDR3 DNA sequence: TGTGCCAGCAGAGGTCAAAAGACACCGAACACTGAAGCTTTCTTT.

The chain recombines TRBV7-2 with TRBJ1-1, with TRBD1 matching 8 bases. Germline CDR1 and CDR2: SGHTA and FQGNSA. There are 13 residues in the CDR3. Losses at the gene ends were 5 bases for V and 5 bases for J; bases not matched to a gene: 4. This CDR3 reads CASSPRTGTEAFF. The DNA for the CDR3 is TGTGCCAGCAGCCCCCGGACAGGGACTGAAGCTTTCTTT.

This chain connects TRBV14 to TRBJ2-1; 9 bases fit TRBD2. Per germline, CDR1 SGHDN and CDR2 FVKESK. V lost 0 bases, J lost 8 bases, and 5 bases stayed unmatched. The CDR3 is made up of 15 amino acids. Written as DNA, the CDR3 is TGTGCCAGCAGCCAAGATGGACTAGCGATCGATGAGCAGTTCTTC. It encodes CASSQDGLAIDEQFF. The entire variable domain, with the rest obtained from reference TRBV14 and TRBJ2-1, is as follows: EAGVTQFPSHSVIEKGQTVTLRCDPISGHDNLYWYRRVMGKEIKFLLHFVKESKQDESGMPNNRFLAERTGGTYSTLKVQPAELEDSGVYFCASSQDGLAIDEQFFGPGTRLTVL.

The chain has TRBV7-9 and TRBJ1-1, with TRBD1 matching 12 bases. Germline V lookup: CDR1 SEHNR, CDR2 FQNEAQ (reference sequence). The CDR3 spans 14 residues. The V gene end was trimmed by 5 bases and the J gene end by 10 bases; junction bases not matched to a gene: 8. CDR3 bases: TGTGCCAGCAGCCCCGGGACAGGGGGCCGGACAGCTTTCTTT. Residues: CASSPGTGGRTAFF.

This chain's CDR3 is CASRYPNRGPSTDTQYF. For the CDR3, the DNA is TGTGCCAGCAGGTACCCAAACCGGGGCCCCAGCACAGATACGCAGTATTTT. The V gene is TRBV2, the J gene TRBJ2-3; the D call may be TRBD1 or TRBD2 (5 bases each). Germline CDR1 is SNHLY and CDR2 is FYNNEI. The CDR3 totals 17 residues. V gave up 6 bases and J gave up 0 bases, with 19 bases separating them.

This clone has more than one count but fewer than ten. CDR3 sequence (DNA): TGTGCCAGCAGCTCGAATAATTCACCCCTCCACTTT. Translated: CASSSNNSPLHF. The chain employs TRBV7-2 and TRBJ1-6; D gene unclear. The V end was cut by 4 bases, the J end by 5 bases, with 3 bases between. The CDR3 spans 12 residues. Germline CDR1 and CDR2: SGHTA and FQGNSA.

The chain joins TRBV5-1 to TRBJ2-7, with D tentatively TRBD1 (5 bases). CDR1 is SGHRS and CDR2 is YFSETQ in the germline V gene. V dropped 1 base and J dropped 3 bases, with 11 bases sitting between them. The CDR3 spans 14 residues. Written as DNA, the CDR3 is TGCGCCAGCAGCTTGAACTCTAGGGGCTACGAGCAGTACTTC. It translates to CASSLNSRGYEQYF.

The CDR3 DNA sequence: TGTGCCAGCAGACAGGGGGGCACTGAAGCTTTCTTT. This encodes CASRQGGTEAFF. The chain employs TRBV4-2 and TRBJ1-1; 8 positions agree with TRBD1. This CDR3 contains 12 residues. In germline, CDR1 is LGHNA, CDR2 YNFKEQ. Trimming at V came to 6 bases and at J to 4 bases, leaving 1 base not matched to a gene.

The table lists this clone with a few counts. The J gene is TRBJ1-6, the V gene TRBV30, with a tentative D call TRBD1 (6 bases). V lost 8 bases and J lost 7, with 15 bases in between. Germline V gene lookup returns CDR1 GTSNPN and CDR2 SVGIG (reference sequence). The CDR3 is made up of 13 amino acids. CDR3 loop: CAGAGQVNSPLHF. For the CDR3, the DNA is TGTGCCGGTGCGGGACAAGTCAATTCACCCCTCCACTTT.

This clone was detected only a few times. The chain carries TRBV27 and TRBJ1-1; D is possibly TRBD1 (5 bases). V was cut by 0 bases and J by 0 bases, with 11 bases left in between. CDR1 is MNHEY, CDR2 SMNVEV, per germline (reference sequence). The CDR3 spans 16 residues. The CDR3 region is CASSLSGRVVNTEAFF. DNA of the CDR3: TGTGCCAGCAGTTTATCGGGCAGGGTTGTGAACACTGAAGCTTTCTTT.

The chain employs TRBV11-2 and TRBJ2-2; D is tentatively TRBD1 or TRBD2 (5 bases each). Germline CDR1 is SGHAT and CDR2 is FQNNGV. The CDR3 covers 14 residues. Trimming took off 5 bases at V and 7 bases at J, with 14 bases between the two ends. The DNA for the CDR3 is TGTGCCAGCAGCCTACAGTGGGGGAGCGGGGAGCTGTTTTTT. Protein product: CASSLQWGSGELFF.

V gene TRBV28 combines with J gene TRBJ1-5; maybe TRBD1 (6 bases). Germline CDR1 and CDR2: MDHEN and SYDVKM. The length of the CDR3 is 14 residues. The V end lost 6 bases, the J end lost 0 bases, and 9 bases lay between the germline ends. The CDR3 protein is CASRGTLSNQPQHF. CDR3 coding DNA: TGTGCCAGCAGAGGGACACTTAGCAATCAGCCCCAGCATTTT.

The chain recombines TRBV7-2 with TRBJ1-1; D remains unclear. Trimming shortened V by 5 bases and J by 3 bases, and 19 bases separated the two germline ends. Per the germline V gene, CDR1 is SGHTA and CDR2 is FQGNSA. This CDR3 is built from 16 residues. The CDR3 DNA follows: TGTGCCAGCAGCATAAGTAGTGGGAGGCGGGACACTGAAGCTTTCTTT. This gives the protein CASSISSGRRDTEAFF.